Here is one TCR beta chain with its context. This clonotype has ten or more counts. Its antigen is not yet known. No base quality information exists; no much larger clone differs at one position. cDNA synthesis used template-switch 5'RACE with a primer carrying a 10-nucleotide random unique molecular identifier tagging each TCR transcript. Each sequencing run produced over 200 million TCR-beta sequences covering 15-18 subjects. The RNeasy kit was used for extraction of total RNA. The KAPA Real-time Library Amplification kit was used to amplify TCR-beta VDJ regions with primers targeting the TCR constant region and the 5'RACE anchor. Sample indexes and Illumina adaptors were added in a first PCR, after which library yield was increased in a second PCR. The roughly 650 bp TCR product was size-selected on a 2% E-gel SizeSelection system after Ampure bead purification. Before pooling, library quality was assessed on a Bioanalyzer, concentration was determined with Qubit, and library quantification was performed with the Kapa Library Quantification kit. Libraries were sequenced paired-end 2 x 150 bp on an Illumina HiSeq 2500. To increase sequence diversity, roughly 24-32% phiX was spiked into each library pool. As for the authors' bioinformatics: Quality-filtered reads were processed with the UMI-based MiGEC pipeline, and over 85% of raw TCR sequences were removed by the MiGEC pipeline during error correction. VDJ genes were aligned to IMGT germline references, and clonotypes were defined by unique CDR3 amino acid sequence plus V-J genes. Clonal expansion, Shannon diversity and CDR3 relatedness (CalcPairwiseDistances, ClusterSamples) were evaluated with VDJtools, and phylogenetic trees were built with CLCbio workbench. Using coefficient-of-variation modelling across technical triplicates, the study counted a clone as expanded if it had at least 8 unique UMIs. Clones were called with MiXCR by TCRdb after fastp trimmed the public reads at Q25, and only in-frame beta chains were retained. Records with the same CDR3 protein are collapsed into one entry carrying the most frequent genes and DNA. The V and J calls and clone size are TCRdb's, not the authors'. The sample includes under 70,000 distinct CDR3 sequences, with more than 3% observed a single time. 4.5% to 6.5% of the sample is held by the ten biggest clonotypes.

The record originates from a study of neurological immune-mediated disorders (dated by TCRdb to about 2019). At the level of the whole study: Among the roughly 34 multiple sclerosis patients, relapsing-remitting MS was present in 31 and secondary progressive MS was present in 3. Of the approximately 68 subjects in the cohort, roughly 14 were HAM/TSP patients, some 34 were multiple sclerosis patients, and around 20 were healthy controls. The roughly 100 TCR-beta libraries covered PBMC samples along with longitudinal samples, technical triplicates, and paired sorted CD4+ and CD8+ T-cell subsets. Peripheral blood TCR-beta repertoires from HTLV-I-associated myelopathy (HAM/TSP) patients, multiple sclerosis patients and healthy controls were compared by UMI-based sequencing.

Libraries from unsorted PBMCs were made from 2 million PBMCs kept in RNAlater at -80 degrees C until RNA extraction. The multiple sclerosis patients were enrolled in a US clinical protocol that used magnetic resonance imaging to evaluate disease progression. Peripheral blood was subjected to Ficoll-Hypaque density gradient centrifugation to isolate PBMCs, which were then cryopreserved in liquid nitrogen. General conclusions and limits of the study: The highest TCR clonal expansion was observed in HAM/TSP patients, whereas the lowest was observed in MS patients, even when compared with healthy controls. The MS cluster was not associated with any clinical or MRI features, and the authors stated that larger cohorts are needed. No identical CDR3 amino acid sequences were found to be shared among expanded clones across subjects, suggesting that TCR-beta repertoires were private in all groups. In phylogenetic analysis, the repertoires of 18 of 34 MS patients grouped into a cluster of related CDR3 sequences, which suggests a possible signature at the repertoire level.

Trimming takes 3 bases off V and 0 bases off J; junction bases not matched to a gene: 10. Looking up the germline V gene yields CDR1 SGHRS and CDR2 YFSETQ. The CDR3 measures 18 amino acids from cysteine to phenylalanine. The only DNA kept is the CDR3, 54 bases in frame from the first base. The sample was PBMCs. Recombination joined TRBV5-1 with TRBJ2-1, and TRBD1 aligns with 9 junction nucleotides. The TCR sequence derives from a woman aged 45-65 years with multiple sclerosis. CDR3 reads: CASSWTGDLSPSYNEQFF. The base sequence is TGCGCCAGCAGCTGGACAGGGGATCTGTCCCCCTCCTACAATGAGCAGTTCTTC.